The 7 T cell receptor beta chains in this list originate from one sample, sequenced in a study of T cell responses to AZD1222 COVID-19 vaccine. Clones were read by immunoSEQ multiplex PCR, and TCRdb kept only the in-frame ones, dropping some. The sample has some 120,000 clones, 93% seen once. Sample: peripheral blood, taken on day 0 of AZD1222 vaccination. Source of these receptors: an adult in good health.

The genes are TRBV18 and TRBJ1-1; 8 bases line up with TRBD1. CDR1 is KGHSH, CDR2 LQKENI, per germline. The J segment lost 5 bases and the V segment lost 4 bases, leaving 9 bases of the junction unmatched. This CDR3 is 15 amino acids long. DNA for the CDR3: TGTGCCAGCTCACTCTACCAGGGGGCAAGTACTGAAGCTTTCTTT. This translates into CASSLYQGASTEAFF.

The genes are TRBV7-9 and TRBJ1-2; D gene uncertain. Germline V gene data show CDR1 as SEHNR and CDR2 as FQNEAQ (reference sequence). The length of the CDR3 is 17 residues. V lost 1 base and J lost 7, with 22 bases in between. CDR3 region: CASSLGAPEQEEGGYTF. The DNA for the CDR3 is TGTGCCAGCAGCTTAGGGGCCCCGGAGCAGGAAGAAGGTGGCTACACCTTC.

This rearrangement joins TRBV10-2 to TRBJ1-1; 10 positions agree with TRBD1. V lost 8 bases and J lost 1; bases outside the gene matches: 4. Germline CDR1 and CDR2: WSHSY and SAAADI. The CDR3 extends over 14 amino acids. The CDR3: CASRGQGTNTEAFF. CDR3 coding DNA: TGCGCCAGCCGGGGACAGGGGACGAACACTGAAGCTTTCTTT.

This rearrangement joins TRBV19 to TRBJ1-6, with TRBD1 identical over 9 bases. V lost 7 bases to trimming and J lost 7 bases; unmatched junction nucleotides: 5. CDR1 LNHDA and CDR2 SQIVND come from the germline V gene (reference sequence). The CDR3 has 14 residues. The CDR3 DNA sequence: TGTGCCAGTACCGCACAGGGGGCAAATTCACCCCTCCACTTT. Amino acids: CASTAQGANSPLHF. Full variable domain (rest looked up from reference TRBV19 and TRBJ1-6): DGGITQSPKYLFRKEGQNVTLSCEQNLNHDAMYWYRQDPGQGLRLIYYSQIVNDFQKGDIAEGYSVSREKKESFPLTVTSAQKNPTAFYLCASTAQGANSPLHFGNGTRLTVT.

The chain is built from TRBV7-2 and TRBJ2-5; 9 bases match TRBD2. The CDR3 has 15 residues. The junction had 5 bases not matched to a gene; V was cut back by 1 base and J by 5 bases. The germline V gene encodes CDR1 SGHTA and CDR2 FQGNSA. CDR3 in DNA: TGTGCCAGCAGCTTAGTCGGCGGGGGGGCGGAGACCCAGTACTTC. Amino acids: CASSLVGGGAETQYF.

V and J are TRBV2 and TRBJ2-1; TRBD1 aligns across 9 bases. The CDR3 totals 13 residues. Germline loops: CDR1 SNHLY, CDR2 FYNNEI. V trimming: 6 bases; J trimming: 5 bases; junction bases outside the gene matches: 2. CDR3 loop: CASSRTGDNEQFF. CDR3 DNA: TGTGCCAGCAGCCGGACAGGGGACAATGAGCAGTTCTTC.

The gene calls are TRBV4-2 and TRBJ1-1; D uncertain. The length of the CDR3 is 12 residues. V lost 5 bases to trimming and J lost 7 bases, with 11 bases between them. Germline loops: CDR1 LGHNA, CDR2 YNFKEQ. CDR3 sequence: CASSSGAIEAFF. The DNA for the CDR3 is TGTGCCAGCAGCTCGGGCGCGATTGAAGCTTTCTTT.